This TCR beta chain was retrieved from a study of metastatic and nonmetastatic thyroid tumors. This clone was detected ten times or more. Its antigen is undetermined. The germline CDR1 and CDR2 sequences are LNHNV and YYDKDF (reference sequence). CDR3 size: 13 residues. V lost 5 bases and J lost 12, with 17 bases in between. Findings and limits, study-wide: The study reportedly found significantly higher TCR beta diversity in malignant thyroid tumors than benign nodules, in blood and tumor.

Among the patients, none had received any treatment before thyroid surgery. Per the original methods: The study built a papillary thyroid cancer distant-metastasis classifier from CDR3 differences across clinicopathological groups. TCRdb re-called clones from the PCR reads using MiXCR. TCRdb's processing, not the authors', yielded these V and J calls. The table lists about 60,000 clones, 15% to 20% of them singletons. The sequencing sample was made of blood. The receptor was derived from a male donor with papillary thyroid cancer or a benign thyroid nodule (not recorded which). Some clones in this sample may be carry-over from other donors' samples. V gene TRBV15 combines with J gene TRBJ2-1, with D uncertain. CDR3 in amino acids: CATSRKRTGGQFF. The DNA of the CDR3 is TGTGCCACCAGCCGCAAAAGGACCGGCGGGCAGTTCTTC.